These 5 T cell receptor beta chains originate from one sample sequenced in a study of patients and donors after allogeneic stem cell transplantation (dated by TCRdb to the early 2020s). Receptor amplification or capture employed RT-PCR. The data were produced on a NextSeq 550. In TCRdb, the public reads were trimmed at Q25 with fastp and aligned with MiXCR, with productive beta chains retained. Each entry is one CDR3 protein sequence, shown with its most common DNA and genes. For this sample the table gives approximately 200,000 distinct CDR3 sequences, of which 13% to 15% were detected only once. The ten largest account for approximately 10% of the sample. The sample consisted of blood, either unsorted or a sorted T cell fraction (not recorded which). The source of these receptors is a human donor who was either an allogeneic HSCT recipient or a stem cell or donor lymphocyte infusion donor (not recorded which). It is not recorded whose cells these are; they may come from a transplant donor.

This clonotype was seen at least ten times. The chain has TRBV5-1 and TRBJ2-3, with 10 bases identical to TRBD2. The J segment lost 3 bases and the V segment lost 3 bases, leaving 10 bases of the junction unmatched. The germline V gene encodes CDR1 SGHRS and CDR2 YFSETQ. The CDR3 sequence is 17 residues long. The CDR3 coding sequence is TGCGCCAGCAGCTGGAGCGGGGGGGCTATCGGAACAGATACGCAGTATTTT. Translation: CASSWSGGAIGTDTQYF.

The chain couples TRBV5-1 to TRBJ2-2; 7 nucleotides agree with TRBD1. CDR3 size: 14 residues. V was clipped by 5 bases and J by 5 bases; unmatched bases: 6. Germline CDR1 reads SGHRS; CDR2 reads YFSETQ. CDR3 sequence reads: CASSSDRNTGELFF. The CDR3, as DNA: TGCGCCAGCAGTTCGGACAGGAATACCGGGGAGCTGTTTTTT.

CDR3 nucleotide sequence: TGTGCCAGCAGCGTAGGGGTAGCTGCAGGCAATGAGCAGTTCTTC. Translating gives CASSVGVAAGNEQFF. This chain links TRBV9 with TRBJ2-1; D ambiguous. This CDR3 region has 15 residues. Germline V CDR1 and CDR2: SGDLS, YYNGEE. The V and J ends lost 0 bases and 6 bases respectively, with 13 bases between them. Drawing the rest from reference TRBV9 and TRBJ2-1, the complete variable domain is DSGVTQTPKHLITATGQRVTLRCSPRSGDLSVYWYQQSLDQGLQFLIQYYNGEERAKGNILERFSAQQFPDLHSELNLSSLELGDSALYFCASSVGVAAGNEQFFGPGTRLTVL.

The V call is TRBV4-2, the J call TRBJ1-3; TRBD1 is a possible D gene (5 bases). Trimming stripped 4 bases from V and 7 bases from J, with 11 bases between. The germline CDR1 and CDR2 sequences are LGHNA and YNFKEQ. This CDR3 region has 13 residues. The CDR3: CASSPGLHNTIYF. In nucleotides, the CDR3 is TGTGCCAGCAGCCCAGGGTTGCACAACACCATATATTTT.

In its sample, this clonotype was seen a few times. The chain has TRBV21-1 and TRBJ2-5; the listed D gene, TRBD2, was not tested against the DNA. TRBV21-1 constitutes a pseudogene. This CDR3 contains 16 residues. The CDR3 region is CASSKVGSLYQETQYF. The DNA for the CDR3 is TGTGCCAGCAGCAAAGTGGGCTCCCTGTACCAAGAGACCCAGTACTTC.